This T cell receptor (beta chain) is drawn from a study of molecular identifiers for immune sequencing clone quantification. This clonotype was counted only a few times. Antigen specificity is unknown. Preparation methods for the bulk TCR libraries were those previously described, with listed TCR primers. One entry per CDR3 protein, called by TCRdb with MiXCR from the PCR reads. The sample lists around 320,000 distinct CDR3 sequences, roughly 23% occurring once. The study's findings and limits: One cell's worth of spiked Jurkat TCR RNA was reportedly detectable among some 1 million naive cells.

Preparation of naive CD8 libraries involved roughly 19,000 to 1,100,000 sorted cells and 10%, 30% or 50% RNA. The authors gated naive CD8 T cells as CD8+CD4-CCR7+CD45RA+ for sorting. Per the germline V gene, CDR1 is LNHDA and CDR2 is SQIVND (reference sequence). V dropped 6 bases and J dropped 3; count of bases not matched to a gene: 9. The CDR3 is 15 residues long. The source material was naive CD8+ T cells from blood, with Jurkat cell RNA spiked in. Stated subset: FACS-sorted CD8+CD4-CCR7+CD45RA+ naive T cells. The origin of this receptor is a human donor in good health. Some libraries in this study had Jurkat cell RNA spiked in. V and J are TRBV19 and TRBJ2-7; 9 nucleotides agree with TRBD1. CDR3 bases: TGTGCCAGTAGCTTGGGACAGGGTCAGGTCTACGAGCAGTACTTC. Residues: CASSLGQGQVYEQYF.